The TCR beta chain described here comes from a study of graft-versus-host responses after intestinal transplantation. Findings and caveats of the study: Elevated graft-versus-host to host-versus-graft clonal ratios in allografts were recorded for patients with graft-donor T cell macrochimerism.

Sequencing used immunoSEQ multiplex PCR; TCRdb keeps in-frame clones, though not all of them. In the table there are roughly 13,000 clones, roughly a third of which are singletons. CDR1 MNHNS and CDR2 SASEGT come from the germline V gene. V lost 11 bases and J 3 bases, leaving 14 bases between the germline ends. The CDR3 is 12 residues long. Responders (approximately 200,000, CFSE-labeled) met approximately 200,000 stimulators that were irradiated and violet-dye-labeled. This sequence was found in a human patient who received an intestinal transplant. The starting material was alloreactive CD4+ T cells from a mixed lymphocyte reaction culture, obtained before intestinal transplant. The subset is: CFSE-low proliferating T cells sorted from roughly six-day pre-transplant mixed lymphocyte reaction (GvH or HvG direction). The chain employs TRBV6-1 and TRBJ2-7; perhaps TRBD1 as D (6 bases). CDR3 in amino acids: CAGGEFSYEQYF. CDR3 nucleotide sequence: TGTGCCGGGGGCGAGTTTAGCTACGAGCAGTACTTC.